The rows below give T cell receptor beta chains drawn from one sample of a study of post-analysis software for immune sequencing data. MiXCR was run by TCRdb on the PCR reads, yielding one entry per CDR3 protein. The sample holds 600,000 to 750,000 distinct CDR3 sequences, roughly three fifths seen once. The source material was blood. Receptors originate from a girl aged 2 to 9 with multiple sclerosis. Both conserved end residues are part of each CDR3. The order of the fields is clone size, J gene, V gene, D gene, CDR3 protein, CDR3 DNA. A D gene is named only where the DNA matches it firmly. The size of a clone is reported for some rows only, either as once, few or many, or as a class for expanded clones.

abundance: .
j_gene: TRBJ2-1
v_gene: TRBV3-1
d_gene: TRBD2
CDR3aa: CASSQGTSGILFF
CDR3nt: TGTGCCAGCAGCCAAGGGACTAGCGGGATCCTGTTCTTC

abundance: .
j_gene: TRBJ1-1
v_gene: TRBV12-3/TRBV12-4
d_gene: .
CDR3aa: CANSLVGRGEAFF
CDR3nt: TGTGCCAACAGTTTAGTAGGGAGGGGTGAAGCTTTCTTT

abundance: .
j_gene: TRBJ2-7
v_gene: TRBV5-1
d_gene: .
CDR3aa: CASGTTGTLNYEQYF
CDR3nt: TGCGCCAGCGGAACCACCGGGACGCTGAACTACGAGCAGTACTTC

abundance: few
j_gene: TRBJ2-5
v_gene: TRBV18
d_gene: TRBD1
CDR3aa: CASSLNRDRGQETQYF
CDR3nt: TGTGCCAGCTCACTAAACCGGGACAGAGGACAAGAGACCCAGTACTTC

abundance: few
j_gene: TRBJ2-7
v_gene: TRBV18
d_gene: .
CDR3aa: CASSPGGLSSTYEQYF
CDR3nt: TGTGCCAGCTCACCAGGGGGGCTGTCTAGTACCTACGAGCAGTACTTC

abundance: few
j_gene: TRBJ2-1
v_gene: TRBV20-1
d_gene: .
CDR3aa: CSARDWGTGMEFF
CDR3nt: TGCAGTGCTAGAGATTGGGGGACCGGCATGGAGTTCTTC

abundance: once
j_gene: TRBJ1-1
v_gene: TRBV5-4
d_gene: TRBD1
CDR3aa: CASSRDREEAFF
CDR3nt: TGTGCCAGCAGCAGGGACAGGGAAGAAGCTTTCTTT

abundance: .
j_gene: TRBJ2-3
v_gene: TRBV6-4
d_gene: TRBD2
CDR3aa: CASSASSGGATDTQYF
CDR3nt: TGTGCCAGCAGTGCTTCAAGCGGGGGGGCCACAGATACGCAGTATTTT

abundance: .
j_gene: TRBJ2-7
v_gene: TRBV20-1
d_gene: TRBD2
CDR3aa: CSFPSGSSYEQYF
CDR3nt: TGCAGTTTCCCTAGCGGGAGTTCCTACGAGCAGTACTTC

abundance: few
j_gene: TRBJ2-1
v_gene: TRBV3-1
d_gene: TRBD2
CDR3aa: CASSRGTSGKNEQFF
CDR3nt: TGTGCCAGCAGCCGTGGGACTAGCGGGAAGAATGAGCAGTTCTTC

abundance: .
j_gene: TRBJ2-1
v_gene: TRBV3-1
d_gene: .
CDR3aa: CASSQEAGGIEQFF
CDR3nt: TGTGCCAGCAGCCAAGAAGCAGGGGGGATTGAGCAGTTCTTC

abundance: .
j_gene: TRBJ2-1
v_gene: TRBV7-3
d_gene: TRBD2
CDR3aa: CASSSGLAGYNERFF
CDR3nt: TGTGCCAGCAGCTCTGGGCTAGCGGGATACAATGAGCGGTTCTTC

abundance: .
j_gene: TRBJ2-3
v_gene: TRBV5-1
d_gene: .
CDR3aa: CASKRDGATRWGTDTQYF
CDR3nt: TGCGCCTCGAAGAGGGACGGGGCGACCCGGTGGGGCACAGATACGCAGTATTTT

abundance: few
j_gene: TRBJ2-7
v_gene: TRBV3-1
d_gene: TRBD2
CDR3aa: CASSQGGTSYEQYF
CDR3nt: TGCGCCAGCAGCCAAGGCGGGACTAGCTACGAGCAGTACTTC

abundance: .
j_gene: TRBJ2-2
v_gene: TRBV12-3/TRBV12-4
d_gene: TRBD1
CDR3aa: CASSLGTGGVSGELFF
CDR3nt: TGTGCCAGCAGTTTAGGGACAGGGGGGGTATCCGGGGAGCTGTTTTTT

abundance: .
j_gene: TRBJ2-7
v_gene: TRBV6-5
d_gene: TRBD2
CDR3aa: CASSPTSGAAYEQYF
CDR3nt: TGTGCCAGCAGCCCGACTAGCGGGGCTGCCTACGAGCAGTACTTC

abundance: .
j_gene: TRBJ2-1
v_gene: TRBV28
d_gene: TRBD2
CDR3aa: CASSFNPRLAGRNNEQFF
CDR3nt: TGTGCCAGCAGTTTCAATCCAAGACTAGCGGGAAGAAACAATGAGCAGTTCTTC

abundance: .
j_gene: TRBJ2-7
v_gene: TRBV5-1
d_gene: .
CDR3aa: CASKGIAPGGDEQYF
CDR3nt: TGCGCCAGCAAAGGAATAGCGCCCGGCGGAGACGAGCAGTACTTC

abundance: .
j_gene: TRBJ2-4
v_gene: TRBV5-1
d_gene: TRBD1
CDR3aa: CASSLGTGLPIQYF
CDR3nt: TGCGCCAGCAGCTTGGGGACAGGGCTCCCCATTCAGTACTTC

abundance: few
j_gene: TRBJ2-3
v_gene: TRBV7-2
d_gene: .
CDR3aa: CASSPRPQDTQYF
CDR3nt: TGTGCCAGCAGCCCCCGTCCCCAGGATACGCAGTATTTT

abundance: .
j_gene: TRBJ2-3
v_gene: TRBV5-6
d_gene: TRBD2
CDR3aa: CASSLGGGDADTQYF
CDR3nt: TGTGCCAGCAGCTTGGGCGGGGGTGACGCAGATACGCAGTATTTT

abundance: few
j_gene: TRBJ2-5
v_gene: TRBV29-1
d_gene: TRBD1
CDR3aa: CSAGQGVQGQETQYF
CDR3nt: TGCAGCGCGGGACAGGGGGTACAGGGCCAAGAGACCCAGTACTTC

abundance: few
j_gene: TRBJ2-5
v_gene: TRBV29-1
d_gene: .
CDR3aa: CSYAGRQETQYF
CDR3nt: TGCAGCTACGCCGGGAGACAAGAGACCCAGTACTTC

abundance: .
j_gene: TRBJ2-2
v_gene: TRBV5-5
d_gene: .
CDR3aa: CASSPEGRENTGELFF
CDR3nt: TGTGCCAGCAGCCCCGAGGGACGGGAGAACACCGGGGAGCTGTTTTTT

abundance: .
j_gene: TRBJ2-7
v_gene: TRBV3-1
d_gene: TRBD2
CDR3aa: CASSQDQASGHYEQYF
CDR3nt: TGTGCCAGCAGCCAAGATCAGGCTAGCGGGCACTACGAGCAGTACTTC

abundance: few
j_gene: TRBJ2-1
v_gene: TRBV5-1
d_gene: .
CDR3aa: CASKVAGNEQFF
CDR3nt: TGCGCCAGCAAGGTTGCCGGCAATGAGCAGTTCTTC

abundance: few
j_gene: TRBJ1-1
v_gene: TRBV4-2
d_gene: .
CDR3aa: CASSHLTGNTEAFF
CDR3nt: TGTGCCAGCAGCCATCTTACAGGTAACACTGAAGCTTTCTTT

abundance: .
j_gene: TRBJ1-2
v_gene: TRBV5-1
d_gene: TRBD1
CDR3aa: CASSFEPLQGAGNYGYTF
CDR3nt: TGCGCCAGCAGCTTCGAACCCCTTCAGGGGGCGGGTAACTATGGCTACACCTTC

abundance: few
j_gene: TRBJ2-1
v_gene: TRBV5-1
d_gene: .
CDR3aa: CASSFGGGASYNEQFF
CDR3nt: TGCGCCAGCAGCTTCGGTGGGGGAGCCTCCTACAATGAGCAGTTCTTC

abundance: .
j_gene: TRBJ2-1
v_gene: TRBV5-6
d_gene: .
CDR3aa: CASSLENTNYNEQFF
CDR3nt: TGTGCCAGCAGCTTGGAGAACACTAATTACAATGAGCAGTTCTTC

abundance: few
j_gene: TRBJ2-3
v_gene: TRBV12-3/TRBV12-4
d_gene: .
CDR3aa: CASSLGRGGTDTQYF
CDR3nt: TGTGCCAGCAGTTTAGGCAGGGGCGGCACAGATACGCAGTATTTT

abundance: few
j_gene: TRBJ2-6
v_gene: TRBV5-5
d_gene: .
CDR3aa: CASSFRGVFVGANVLTF
CDR3nt: TGTGCCAGCAGCTTTAGGGGGGTTTTCGTTGGGGCCAACGTCCTGACTTTC

abundance: .
j_gene: TRBJ2-3
v_gene: TRBV7-2
d_gene: .
CDR3aa: CASSLGWRTQYF
CDR3nt: TGTGCCAGCAGCTTGGGGTGGCGGACGCAGTATTTT

abundance: .
j_gene: TRBJ1-1
v_gene: TRBV6-1
d_gene: .
CDR3aa: CASSEMELNTEAFF
CDR3nt: TGTGCCAGCAGTGAAATGGAGTTGAACACTGAAGCTTTCTTT

abundance: few
j_gene: TRBJ2-5
v_gene: TRBV12-3/TRBV12-4
d_gene: .
CDR3aa: CASSLGGFGTQYF
CDR3nt: TGTGCCAGCAGTTTAGGAGGGTTCGGGACCCAGTACTTC

abundance: .
j_gene: TRBJ2-2
v_gene: TRBV11-2
d_gene: .
CDR3aa: CASRQTAGTGELFF
CDR3nt: TGTGCCAGCAGGCAGACAGCTGGAACCGGGGAGCTGTTTTTT

abundance: .
j_gene: TRBJ2-7
v_gene: TRBV5-1
d_gene: .
CDR3aa: CASRLDRPENYEQYF
CDR3nt: TGCGCCAGCCGCTTGGATCGTCCAGAGAACTACGAGCAGTACTTC

abundance: .
j_gene: TRBJ2-7
v_gene: TRBV20-1
d_gene: .
CDR3aa: CSAQPSVPDYEQYF
CDR3nt: TGCAGTGCGCAACCTAGCGTCCCAGACTACGAGCAGTACTTC

abundance: .
j_gene: TRBJ1-2
v_gene: TRBV19
d_gene: .
CDR3aa: CASGVIGSGYTF
CDR3nt: TGTGCCAGTGGCGTTATTGGAAGTGGCTACACCTTC

abundance: .
j_gene: TRBJ2-7
v_gene: TRBV5-1
d_gene: TRBD2
CDR3aa: CASSSGLAESSYEQYF
CDR3nt: TGCGCCAGCAGCTCGGGACTAGCGGAAAGCTCCTACGAGCAGTACTTC

abundance: few
j_gene: TRBJ2-1
v_gene: TRBV20-1
d_gene: .
CDR3aa: CSANRDTYNEQFF
CDR3nt: TGCAGTGCTAATAGGGACACCTACAATGAGCAGTTCTTC

abundance: .
j_gene: TRBJ2-1
v_gene: TRBV21-1
d_gene: .
CDR3aa: CASSKDSLWKLYNEQFF
CDR3nt: TGTGCCAGCAGCAAAGACTCCCTTTGGAAACTCTACAATGAGCAGTTCTTC

abundance: few
j_gene: TRBJ2-5
v_gene: TRBV6-1
d_gene: .
CDR3aa: CASSETGETQYF
CDR3nt: TGTGCCAGCAGTGAAACGGGGGAGACCCAGTACTTC

abundance: few
j_gene: TRBJ2-7
v_gene: TRBV5-5
d_gene: .
CDR3aa: CASSLVPSGTYEQYF
CDR3nt: TGTGCCAGCAGCTTGGTTCCCAGCGGTACCTACGAGCAGTACTTC

abundance: few
j_gene: TRBJ1-2
v_gene: TRBV7-4
d_gene: TRBD1
CDR3aa: CASSPPGTGGLGYTF
CDR3nt: TGTGCCAGCAGCCCCCCCGGGACAGGGGGCCTGGGCTACACCTTC

abundance: few
j_gene: TRBJ2-4
v_gene: TRBV5-6
d_gene: .
CDR3aa: CASSLYAQNIQYF
CDR3nt: TGTGCCAGCAGCTTGTACGCGCAAAACATTCAGTACTTC